Sequencing of this TCR beta chain was carried out in a study of shared clonotypes between healthy human individuals. This clone was seen repeatedly, ten times or more. Only in-frame clones appear in the TCRdb table, and some are missing; sequencing was by immunoSEQ multiplex PCR. The table has 600,000 to 750,000 clones, less than 80% seen once; the top ten hold 1.8%. Germline V lookup: CDR1 MNHEY, CDR2 SVGAGI. Between the trimmed V and J ends, which lost 0 bases and 3 bases, there was a span of 6 bases. CDR3 size: 14 residues. The chain couples TRBV6-5 to TRBJ2-1, with D uncertain. The clonotype comes from a young woman in good health. Specimen: memory CD4+ T cells sorted from blood. Subset of the sample: CD45RA-negative fraction. As DNA, the CDR3 is TGTGCCAGCAGTTACTCAGCAATCTACAATGAGCAGTTCTTC. Translated: CASSYSAIYNEQFF.